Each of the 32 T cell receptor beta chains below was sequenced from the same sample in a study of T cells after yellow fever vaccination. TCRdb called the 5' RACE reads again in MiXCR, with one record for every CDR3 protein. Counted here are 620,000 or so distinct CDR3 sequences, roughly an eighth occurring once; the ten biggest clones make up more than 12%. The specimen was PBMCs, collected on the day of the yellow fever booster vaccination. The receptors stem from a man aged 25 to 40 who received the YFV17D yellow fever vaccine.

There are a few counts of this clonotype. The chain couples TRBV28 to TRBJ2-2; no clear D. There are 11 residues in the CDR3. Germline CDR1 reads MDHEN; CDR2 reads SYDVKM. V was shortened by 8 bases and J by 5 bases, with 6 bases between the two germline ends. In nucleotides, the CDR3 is TGTGCCAGCCTGAGAACCGGGGAGCTGTTTTTT. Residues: CASLRTGELFF.

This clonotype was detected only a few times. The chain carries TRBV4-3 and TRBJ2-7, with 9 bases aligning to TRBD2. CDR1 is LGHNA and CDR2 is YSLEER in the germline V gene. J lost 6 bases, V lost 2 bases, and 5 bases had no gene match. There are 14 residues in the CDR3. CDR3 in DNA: TGCGCCAGCAGCCAACCGGGACTAGCTGGCGAGCAGTACTTC. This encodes CASSQPGLAGEQYF.

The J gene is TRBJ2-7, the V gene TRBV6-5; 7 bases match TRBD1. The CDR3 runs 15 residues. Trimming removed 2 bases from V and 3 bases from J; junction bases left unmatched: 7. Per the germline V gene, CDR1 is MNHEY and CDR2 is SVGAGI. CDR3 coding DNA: TGTGCCAGCAGTTACGGACGAGGGGGCTACTACGAGCAGTACTTC. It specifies CASSYGRGGYYEQYF.

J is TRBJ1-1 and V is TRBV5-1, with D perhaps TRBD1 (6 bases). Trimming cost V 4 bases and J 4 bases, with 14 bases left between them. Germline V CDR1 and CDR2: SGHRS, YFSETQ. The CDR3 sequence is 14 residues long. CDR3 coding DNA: TGCGCCAGCAGCCCCCGAACAGGGAGCACTGAAGCTTTCTTT. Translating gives CASSPRTGSTEAFF.

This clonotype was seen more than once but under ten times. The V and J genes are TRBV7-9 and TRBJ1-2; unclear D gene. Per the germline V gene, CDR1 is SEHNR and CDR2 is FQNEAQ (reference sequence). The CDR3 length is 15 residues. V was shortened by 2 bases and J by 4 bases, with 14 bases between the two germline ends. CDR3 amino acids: CASSLSTGNSYGYTF. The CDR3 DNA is TGTGCCAGCAGCTTAAGTACCGGAAATTCCTATGGCTACACCTTC.

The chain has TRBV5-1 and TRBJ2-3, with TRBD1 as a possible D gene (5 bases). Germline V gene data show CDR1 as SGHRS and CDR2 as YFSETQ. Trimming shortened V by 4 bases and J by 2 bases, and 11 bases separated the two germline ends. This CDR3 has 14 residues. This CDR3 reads CASSQPTDTDTQYF. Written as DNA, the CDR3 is TGCGCCAGCAGCCAACCGACAGACACAGATACGCAGTATTTT. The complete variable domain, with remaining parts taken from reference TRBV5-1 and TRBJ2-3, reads KAGVTQTPRYLIKTRGQQVTLSCSPISGHRSVSWYQQTPGQGLQFLFEYFSETQRNKGNFPGRFSGRQFSNSRSEMNVSTLELGDSALYLCASSQPTDTDTQYFGPGTRLTVL.

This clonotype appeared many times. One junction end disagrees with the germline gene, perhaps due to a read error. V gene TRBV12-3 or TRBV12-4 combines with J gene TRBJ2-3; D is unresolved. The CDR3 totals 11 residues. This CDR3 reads CASSLVDTQYF. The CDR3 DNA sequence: TGCGCCAGCAGCTTGGTGGATACGCAGTATTTT.

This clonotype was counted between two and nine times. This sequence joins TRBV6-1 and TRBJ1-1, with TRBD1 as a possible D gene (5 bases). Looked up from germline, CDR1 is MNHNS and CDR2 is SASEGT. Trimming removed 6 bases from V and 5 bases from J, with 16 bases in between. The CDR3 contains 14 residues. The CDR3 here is CASSRGARNTEAFF. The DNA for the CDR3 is TGTGCCAGCAGCCGAGGGGCGAGGAATACTGAAGCTTTCTTT.

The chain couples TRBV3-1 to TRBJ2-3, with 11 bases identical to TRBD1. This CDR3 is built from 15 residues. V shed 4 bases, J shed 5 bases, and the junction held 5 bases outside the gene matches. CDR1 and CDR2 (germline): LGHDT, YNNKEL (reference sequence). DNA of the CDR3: TGTGCCAGCAGCCCGCGGGACAGGGGGGTAGATACGCAGTATTTT. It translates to CASSPRDRGVDTQYF.

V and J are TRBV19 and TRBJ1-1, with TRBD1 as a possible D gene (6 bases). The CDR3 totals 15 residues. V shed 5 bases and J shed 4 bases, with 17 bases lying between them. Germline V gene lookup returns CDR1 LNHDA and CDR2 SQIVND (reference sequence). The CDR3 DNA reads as TGTGCCAGTAGTCTCAAAGGAGGGGGAGGCACTGAAGCTTTCTTT. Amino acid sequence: CASSLKGGGGTEAFF.

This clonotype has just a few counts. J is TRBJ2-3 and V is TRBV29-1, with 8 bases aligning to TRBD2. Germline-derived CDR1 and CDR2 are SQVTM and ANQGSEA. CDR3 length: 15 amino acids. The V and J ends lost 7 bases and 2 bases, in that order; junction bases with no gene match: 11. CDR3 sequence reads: CSANGLAGSTDTQYF. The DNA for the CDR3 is TGCAGCGCTAACGGGCTAGCGGGCTCCACAGATACGCAGTATTTT.

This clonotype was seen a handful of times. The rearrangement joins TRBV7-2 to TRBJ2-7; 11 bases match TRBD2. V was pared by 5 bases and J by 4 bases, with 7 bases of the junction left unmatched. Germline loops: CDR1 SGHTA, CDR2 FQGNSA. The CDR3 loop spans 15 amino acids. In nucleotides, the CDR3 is TGTGCCAGCAGCGTCACTAGCGGGAGATATTACGAGCAGTACTTC. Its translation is CASSVTSGRYYEQYF.

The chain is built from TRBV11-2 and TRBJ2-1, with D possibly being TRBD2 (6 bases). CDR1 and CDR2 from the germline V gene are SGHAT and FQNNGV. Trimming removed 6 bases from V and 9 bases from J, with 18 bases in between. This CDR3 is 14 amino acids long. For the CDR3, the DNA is TGTGCCAGCAGTCCGAGGGGCGGGAAGGTTGAGCAGTTCTTC. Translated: CASSPRGGKVEQFF. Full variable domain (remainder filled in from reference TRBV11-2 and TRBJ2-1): EAGVAQSPRYKIIEKRQSVAFWCNPISGHATLYWYQQILGQGPKLLIQFQNNGVVDDSQLPKDRFSAERLKGVDSTLKIQPAKLEDSAVYLCASSPRGGKVEQFFGPGTRLTVL.

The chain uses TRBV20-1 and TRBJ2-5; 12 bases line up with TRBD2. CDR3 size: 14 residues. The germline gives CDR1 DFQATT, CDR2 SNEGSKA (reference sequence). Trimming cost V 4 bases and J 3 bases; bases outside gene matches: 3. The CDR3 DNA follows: TGCAGTGCTACGACTAGCGGGAGTGAAGAGACCCAGTACTTC. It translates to CSATTSGSEETQYF.

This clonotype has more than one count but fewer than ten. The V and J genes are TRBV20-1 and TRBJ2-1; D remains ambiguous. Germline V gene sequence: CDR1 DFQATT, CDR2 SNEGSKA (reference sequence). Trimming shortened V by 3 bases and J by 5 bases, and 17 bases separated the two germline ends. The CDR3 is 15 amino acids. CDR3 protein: CSASDSLLPHNEQFF. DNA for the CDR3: TGCAGTGCTAGCGATAGTTTACTACCACACAATGAGCAGTTCTTC.

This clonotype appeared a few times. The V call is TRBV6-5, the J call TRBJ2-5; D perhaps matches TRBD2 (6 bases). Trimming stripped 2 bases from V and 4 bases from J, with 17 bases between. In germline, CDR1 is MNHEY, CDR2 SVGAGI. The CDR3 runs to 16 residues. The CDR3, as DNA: TGTGCCAGCAGTTACACGGGGGACCTCGCTAGAGAGACCCAGTACTTC. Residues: CASSYTGDLARETQYF.

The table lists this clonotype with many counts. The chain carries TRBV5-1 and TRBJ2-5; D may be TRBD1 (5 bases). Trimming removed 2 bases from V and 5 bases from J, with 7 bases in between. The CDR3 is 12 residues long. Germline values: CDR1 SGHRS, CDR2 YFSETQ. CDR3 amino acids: CASSLGVETQYF. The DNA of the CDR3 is TGCGCCAGCAGCTTAGGGGTGGAGACCCAGTACTTC.

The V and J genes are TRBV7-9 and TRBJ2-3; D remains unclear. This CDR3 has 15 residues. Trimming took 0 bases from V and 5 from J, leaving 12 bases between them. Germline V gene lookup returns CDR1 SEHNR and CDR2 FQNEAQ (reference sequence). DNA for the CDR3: TGTGCCAGCAGCTTAGCCGGACCAGTGGTAGATACGCAGTATTTT. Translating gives CASSLAGPVVDTQYF. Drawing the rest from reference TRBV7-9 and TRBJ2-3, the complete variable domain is DTGVSQNPRHKITKRGQNVTFRCDPISEHNRLYWYRQTLGQGPEFLTYFQNEAQLEKSRLLSDRFSAERPKGSFSTLEIQRTEQGDSAMYLCASSLAGPVVDTQYFGPGTRLTVL.

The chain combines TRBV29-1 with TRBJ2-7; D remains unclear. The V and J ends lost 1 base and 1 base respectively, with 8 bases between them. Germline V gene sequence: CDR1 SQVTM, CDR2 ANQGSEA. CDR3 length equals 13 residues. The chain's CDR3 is CSVEGITSYEQYF. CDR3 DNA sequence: TGCAGCGTTGAAGGGATTACTTCCTACGAGCAGTACTTC.

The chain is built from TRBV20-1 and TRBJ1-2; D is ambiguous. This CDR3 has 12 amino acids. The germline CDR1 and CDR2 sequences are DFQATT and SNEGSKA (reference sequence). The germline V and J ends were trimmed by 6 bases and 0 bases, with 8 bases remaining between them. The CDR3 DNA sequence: TGCAGTGCGGGTCCAACTAACTATGGCTACACCTTC. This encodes CSAGPTNYGYTF.

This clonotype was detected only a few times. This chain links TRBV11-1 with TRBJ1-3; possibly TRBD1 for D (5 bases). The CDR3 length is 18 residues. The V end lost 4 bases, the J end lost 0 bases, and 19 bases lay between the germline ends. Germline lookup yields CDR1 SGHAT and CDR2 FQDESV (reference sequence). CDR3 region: CASSYLGTSAFSGNTIYF. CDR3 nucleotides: TGTGCCAGCAGCTACCTCGGGACCTCTGCCTTCTCTGGAAACACCATATATTTT.

The CDR3 DNA sequence: TGTGCCAGCAGCGCGGGGGGGGGCTCATCGGAGCAGTACTTC. Protein product: CASSAGGGSSEQYF. The chain combines TRBV9 with TRBJ2-7, with 8 bases matching TRBD2. The length of the CDR3 is 14 residues. Unmatched junction bases numbered 9, after V lost 3 bases and J lost 7 bases. CDR1 is SGDLS, CDR2 YYNGEE, per germline.

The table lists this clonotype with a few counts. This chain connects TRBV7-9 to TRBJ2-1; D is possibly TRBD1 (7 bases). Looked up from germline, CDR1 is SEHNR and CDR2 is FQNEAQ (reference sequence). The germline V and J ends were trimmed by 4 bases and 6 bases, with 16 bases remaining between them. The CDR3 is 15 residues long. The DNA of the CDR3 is TGTGCCAGCAGCTCCCACCGTCAGGGGGGCAATGAGCAGTTCTTC. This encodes CASSSHRQGGNEQFF.

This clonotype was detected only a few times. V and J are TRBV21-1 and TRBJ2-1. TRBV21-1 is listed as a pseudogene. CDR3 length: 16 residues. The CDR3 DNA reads TGTGCCAGCAGCAAAGTAGACGATTACTCCTACAATGAGCAGTTCTTC. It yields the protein CASSKVDDYSYNEQFF.

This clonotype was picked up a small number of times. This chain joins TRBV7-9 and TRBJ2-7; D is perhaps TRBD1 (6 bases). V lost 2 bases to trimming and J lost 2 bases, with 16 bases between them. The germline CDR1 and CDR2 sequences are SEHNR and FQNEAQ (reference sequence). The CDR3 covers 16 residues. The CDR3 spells CASSLKAGTRPYEQYF. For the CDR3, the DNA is TGTGCCAGCAGCTTAAAAGCCGGGACAAGGCCCTACGAGCAGTACTTC.

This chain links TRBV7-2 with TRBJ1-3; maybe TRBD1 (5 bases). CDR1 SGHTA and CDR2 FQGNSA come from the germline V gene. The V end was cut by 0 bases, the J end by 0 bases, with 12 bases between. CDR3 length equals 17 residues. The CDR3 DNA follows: TGTGCCAGCAGCTTAGCGGGCGGGGGTTCCTCTGGAAACACCATATATTTT. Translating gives CASSLAGGGSSGNTIYF.

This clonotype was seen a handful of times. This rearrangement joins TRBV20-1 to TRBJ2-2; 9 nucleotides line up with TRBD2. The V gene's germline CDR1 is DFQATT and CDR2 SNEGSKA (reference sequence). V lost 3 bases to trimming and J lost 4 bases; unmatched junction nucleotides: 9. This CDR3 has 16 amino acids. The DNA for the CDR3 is TGCAGTGCTAGGGGTCTTAGCGGGAGAGCCACCGGGGAGCTGTTTTTT. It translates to CSARGLSGRATGELFF.

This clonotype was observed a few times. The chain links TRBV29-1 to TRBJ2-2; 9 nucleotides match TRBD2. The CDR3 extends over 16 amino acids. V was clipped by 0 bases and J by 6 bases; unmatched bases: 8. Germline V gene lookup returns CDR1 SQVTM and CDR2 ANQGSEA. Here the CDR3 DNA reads TGCAGCGTTGAAGAGGTGGCGGGAGGGTACCCCGGGGAGCTGTTTTTT. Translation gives CSVEEVAGGYPGELFF.

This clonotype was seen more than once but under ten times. The CDR3 nucleotides read TGTGCCAGCAGCTTAGACCCCGGACAGGTGGGCGAGCAGTACTTC. This codes for CASSLDPGQVGEQYF. This sequence joins TRBV7-6 and TRBJ2-7, with 7 bases lining up with TRBD1. V gave up 1 base and J gave up 6 bases; unmatched junction bases: 9. Germline V lookup: CDR1 SGHVS, CDR2 FNYEAQ. This CDR3 is 15 amino acids long. Complete variable domain (other parts from reference TRBV7-6 and TRBJ2-7): GAGVSQSPRYKVTKRGQDVALRCDPISGHVSLYWYRQALGQGPEFLTYFNYEAQQDKSGLPNDRFSAERPEGSISTLTIQRTEQRDSAMYRCASSLDPGQVGEQYFGPGTRLTVT.

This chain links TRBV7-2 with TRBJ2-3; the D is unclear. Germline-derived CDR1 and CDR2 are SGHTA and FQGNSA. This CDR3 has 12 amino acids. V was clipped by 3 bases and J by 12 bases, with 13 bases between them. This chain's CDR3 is CASSLAGFPQYF. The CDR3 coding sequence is TGTGCCAGCAGCTTGGCTGGATTCCCCCAGTATTTT.

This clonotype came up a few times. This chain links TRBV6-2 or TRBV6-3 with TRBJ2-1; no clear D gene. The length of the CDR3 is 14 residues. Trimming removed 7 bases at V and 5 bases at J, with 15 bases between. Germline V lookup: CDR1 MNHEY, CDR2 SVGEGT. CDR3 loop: CASMIGGIDNEQFF. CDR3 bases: TGTGCCAGCATGATAGGTGGGATAGACAATGAGCAGTTCTTC.

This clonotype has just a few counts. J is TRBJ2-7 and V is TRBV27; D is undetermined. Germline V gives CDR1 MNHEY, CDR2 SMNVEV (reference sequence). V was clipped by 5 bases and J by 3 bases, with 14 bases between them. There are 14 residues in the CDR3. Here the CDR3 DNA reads TGTGCCAGCAGTAGCATTCTTACTTACTACGAGCAGTACTTC. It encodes CASSSILTYYEQYF.